A selection of T cell receptor beta chains follows, all from one sample in a study of T cells in Graves' hyperthyroidism and ophthalmopathy. Using its own MiXCR run on the multiplex PCR reads, TCRdb lists one record per CDR3 protein. The data hold some 500,000 distinct CDR3 sequences, with less than 25% observed a single time. Sequencing was done on a sample of blood. The receptors were gathered from a woman between 25 and 40 years old with Graves' ophthalmopathy. The CDR3 runs from the conserved cysteine through the conserved F or W. D genes are given only for firm matches. Where a row states a size, it is once, few, many or the class of an expanded clone; other rows omit it.

abundance: many
v_gene: TRBV28
d_gene: TRBD1
j_gene: TRBJ1-1
CDR3nt: TGTGCCAGCAGTTTCAGGGGGCGAGGCACTGAAGCTTTCTTT
CDR3aa: CASSFRGRGTEAFF

abundance: many
v_gene: TRBV29-1
d_gene: .
j_gene: TRBJ1-2
CDR3nt: TGCAGCGTTGAGAGTAAGGGAATGAACTATGGCTACACCTTC
CDR3aa: CSVESKGMNYGYTF

abundance: many
v_gene: TRBV12-3/TRBV12-4
d_gene: .
j_gene: TRBJ1-1
CDR3nt: TGTGCCAGCAGTCCTCAGGGGAGTTCGGCTGAAGCTTTCTTT
CDR3aa: CASSPQGSSAEAFF

abundance: many
v_gene: TRBV12-3/TRBV12-4
d_gene: TRBD1
j_gene: TRBJ2-5
CDR3nt: TGTGCCAGCAGCCTAGATGATACAGGGGCCGAGACCCAGTACTTC
CDR3aa: CASSLDDTGAETQYF

abundance: many
v_gene: TRBV6-5
d_gene: TRBD1
j_gene: TRBJ2-7
CDR3nt: TGTGCCAGCAGTTACCTCCGGACAGGGGCCCAAGACGAGCAGTACTTC
CDR3aa: CASSYLRTGAQDEQYF

abundance: .
v_gene: TRBV18
d_gene: .
j_gene: TRBJ2-7
CDR3nt: TGTGCCATCTCTCCAAGGGGTCTGGGTTACGAGCAGTACTTC
CDR3aa: CAISPRGLGYEQYF

abundance: many
v_gene: TRBV6-2/TRBV6-3
d_gene: .
j_gene: TRBJ2-4
CDR3nt: TGTGCCAGCAGGAACCCCCTAGCCAAAAACATTCAGTACTTC
CDR3aa: CASRNPLAKNIQYF

abundance: .
v_gene: TRBV30
d_gene: TRBD2
j_gene: TRBJ2-5
CDR3nt: TGTGCCTGGAGGAGCGGGAGGGCCAGGGGAGAGACCCAGTACTTC
CDR3aa: CAWRSGRARGETQYF

abundance: many
v_gene: TRBV27
d_gene: .
j_gene: TRBJ2-2
CDR3nt: TGTGCCAGCAGTGACCCGCGGGGTAACACCGGGGAGCTGTTTTTT
CDR3aa: CASSDPRGNTGELFF

abundance: .
v_gene: TRBV29-1
d_gene: .
j_gene: TRBJ2-5
CDR3nt: TGCAGCGTTGAATCCTCACAAGAGACCCAGTACTTC
CDR3aa: CSVESSQETQYF

abundance: many
v_gene: TRBV5-1
d_gene: .
j_gene: TRBJ1-1
CDR3nt: TGCGCCAGCGCCAGACAGGCGTCGAACACTGAAGCTTTCTTT
CDR3aa: CASARQASNTEAFF

abundance: .
v_gene: TRBV12-3/TRBV12-4
d_gene: TRBD1
j_gene: TRBJ2-7
CDR3nt: TGTGCCAGCAGTTCTGGGACAGGGGCGGACTACGAGCAGTACTTC
CDR3aa: CASSSGTGADYEQYF

abundance: .
v_gene: TRBV6-1
d_gene: TRBD1
j_gene: TRBJ1-3
CDR3nt: TGTGCCAGCAGAACGAACAGGGGAGGTGGAAACACCATATATTTT
CDR3aa: CASRTNRGGGNTIYF

abundance: once
v_gene: TRBV28
d_gene: .
j_gene: TRBJ1-5
CDR3nt: TGTGCCAGCAGGTACCCCCCCAGGGATCCCTATAGCAATCAGCCCCAGCATTTT
CDR3aa: CASRYPPRDPYSNQPQHF

abundance: many
v_gene: TRBV2
d_gene: .
j_gene: TRBJ2-7
CDR3nt: TGTGCCAGCAGTGAACTAGGGCCTGGGGGCTCCTACGAGCAGTACTTC
CDR3aa: CASSELGPGGSYEQYF

abundance: many
v_gene: TRBV12-3/TRBV12-4
d_gene: .
j_gene: TRBJ2-7
CDR3nt: TGTGCCAGCAGTGGTGGGGTAGTCTACGAGCAGTACTTC
CDR3aa: CASSGGVVYEQYF

abundance: .
v_gene: TRBV29-1
d_gene: .
j_gene: TRBJ1-1
CDR3nt: TGCAGCGTTGCAGGGTTTGGCACTGAAGCTTTCTTT
CDR3aa: CSVAGFGTEAFF

abundance: many
v_gene: TRBV6-5
d_gene: TRBD1
j_gene: TRBJ1-1
CDR3nt: TGTGCCAGCAGTTACTCTTTCACAGGGGCTCGGACTGAAGCTTTCTTT
CDR3aa: CASSYSFTGARTEAFF

abundance: many
v_gene: TRBV19
d_gene: .
j_gene: TRBJ2-5
CDR3nt: TGTGCCAGTAGTAACAGGGCACAAGAGACCCAGTACTTC
CDR3aa: CASSNRAQETQYF

abundance: .
v_gene: TRBV10-3
d_gene: .
j_gene: TRBJ1-2
CDR3nt: TGTGCCATCAAGGGATTAAACTATGGCTACACCTTC
CDR3aa: CAIKGLNYGYTF

abundance: many
v_gene: TRBV24-1
d_gene: .
j_gene: TRBJ1-5
CDR3nt: TGTGCCACCAGTGAGGTCCATAGCAATCAGCCCCAGCATTTT
CDR3aa: CATSEVHSNQPQHF

abundance: many
v_gene: TRBV6-5
d_gene: .
j_gene: TRBJ1-1
CDR3nt: TGTGCCAGCAGTTACGAGGGGTTGGTAGCTTTCTTT
CDR3aa: CASSYEGLVAFF

abundance: many
v_gene: TRBV20-1
d_gene: TRBD1
j_gene: TRBJ2-7
CDR3nt: TGCAGTGCCCCCAAGCCCCCGGGACAGGGATATTACGAGCAGTACTTC
CDR3aa: CSAPKPPGQGYYEQYF

abundance: .
v_gene: TRBV19
d_gene: TRBD2
j_gene: TRBJ2-5
CDR3nt: TGTGCCAGTAGTCCGTTAGCCGGGAGGGCGCGGGAGACCCAGTACTTC
CDR3aa: CASSPLAGRARETQYF

abundance: .
v_gene: TRBV2
d_gene: .
j_gene: TRBJ1-1
CDR3nt: TGTGCCAGCACGGCAGTGAACACTGAAGCTTTCTTT
CDR3aa: CASTAVNTEAFF

abundance: many
v_gene: TRBV9
d_gene: .
j_gene: TRBJ2-7
CDR3nt: TGTGCCAGCAGCGTAGGGGGCTCAAACGAGCAGTACTTC
CDR3aa: CASSVGGSNEQYF

abundance: many
v_gene: TRBV12-3/TRBV12-4
d_gene: TRBD2
j_gene: TRBJ2-7
CDR3nt: TGTGCCAGCAGTTTAAGGGCTAGCGGGGGGGCCGACATCTACGAGCAGTACTTC
CDR3aa: CASSLRASGGADIYEQYF

abundance: .
v_gene: TRBV5-1
d_gene: .
j_gene: TRBJ1-1
CDR3nt: TGCTCCAGCATCTTGGATGGTGGGTTTAGGAACACTGAAGCTTTCTTT
CDR3aa: CSSILDGGFRNTEAFF

abundance: few
v_gene: TRBV20-1
d_gene: .
j_gene: TRBJ1-3
CDR3nt: TGCAGTGCTAGAGAAGGGGGTACTGGAAACACCATATATTTT
CDR3aa: CSAREGGTGNTIYF

abundance: many
v_gene: TRBV20-1
d_gene: .
j_gene: TRBJ1-2
CDR3nt: TGCAGTGCTAGTCTTCGGGATGGCTACACCTTC
CDR3aa: CSASLRDGYTF

abundance: .
v_gene: TRBV19
d_gene: TRBD1
j_gene: TRBJ1-5
CDR3nt: TGTGCCAGTAGTCCCCGGGACAGAGGAAATCAGCCCCAGCATTTT
CDR3aa: CASSPRDRGNQPQHF

abundance: many
v_gene: TRBV9
d_gene: .
j_gene: TRBJ1-1
CDR3nt: TGTGCCAGCAGCGTAGGTCCAGGGGACACTGAAGCTTTCTTT
CDR3aa: CASSVGPGDTEAFF

abundance: .
v_gene: TRBV12-3/TRBV12-4
d_gene: .
j_gene: TRBJ1-1
CDR3nt: TGTGCCAGCAAGCTCGGGCGTCGCACTGAAGCTTTCTTT
CDR3aa: CASKLGRRTEAFF

abundance: .
v_gene: TRBV6-5
d_gene: TRBD2
j_gene: TRBJ2-4
CDR3nt: TGTGCCAGCAGTTACTCGACCGCGCGGGGGGGCTGGGACATTCAGTACTTC
CDR3aa: CASSYSTARGGWDIQYF

abundance: .
v_gene: TRBV28
d_gene: TRBD1
j_gene: TRBJ1-2
CDR3nt: TGTGCCAGCGGGACAGGGGGGGGTTATGGCTACACCTTC
CDR3aa: CASGTGGGYGYTF

abundance: few
v_gene: TRBV10-3
d_gene: .
j_gene: TRBJ1-1
CDR3nt: TGTGCCATCAGTGGGGCCGCCGGGCCGGGCACTGAAGCTTTCTTT
CDR3aa: CAISGAAGPGTEAFF

abundance: many
v_gene: TRBV14
d_gene: .
j_gene: TRBJ1-1
CDR3nt: TGTGCCAGCAGCGCTAGTTTGGACAACATCTTAGAGAACACTGAAGCTTTCTTT
CDR3aa: CASSASLDNILENTEAFF

abundance: many
v_gene: TRBV7-9
d_gene: .
j_gene: TRBJ2-5
CDR3nt: TGTGCCAGCAGCTCGCGAAGTGAGACCCAGTACTTC
CDR3aa: CASSSRSETQYF

abundance: many
v_gene: TRBV27
d_gene: .
j_gene: TRBJ1-1
CDR3nt: .
CDR3aa: CASSTSIVAAMNTEAFF

abundance: .
v_gene: TRBV29-1
d_gene: .
j_gene: TRBJ2-6
CDR3nt: TGCAGCGTTGAGTTGGACTCTGGGGCCAACGTCCTGACTTTC
CDR3aa: CSVELDSGANVLTF

abundance: .
v_gene: TRBV25-1
d_gene: .
j_gene: TRBJ2-5
CDR3nt: TGTGCCAGCAGTGATCCAGGGGTACTATTCTCGGAGACCCAGTACTTC
CDR3aa: CASSDPGVLFSETQYF

abundance: .
v_gene: TRBV6-5
d_gene: .
j_gene: TRBJ2-5
CDR3nt: TGTGCCAGCAGTTACACGGGGTCTACCCAAGAGACCCAGTACTTC
CDR3aa: CASSYTGSTQETQYF

abundance: .
v_gene: TRBV6-1
d_gene: .
j_gene: TRBJ1-2
CDR3nt: TGTGCCAGCAGTGAGCATCAATCGGGGCTCGCCGTCGGCTACACCTTC
CDR3aa: CASSEHQSGLAVGYTF

abundance: once
v_gene: TRBV6-1
d_gene: .
j_gene: TRBJ2-2
CDR3nt: TGTGCCAGCAGTCGAGCCCTCGGCGGGGAGCTGTTTTTT
CDR3aa: CASSRALGGELFF

abundance: many
v_gene: TRBV13
d_gene: TRBD1
j_gene: TRBJ2-7
CDR3nt: TGTGCCAGCAGCTTAGCGGGACAGGGGGTCGGCGAGCAGTACTTC
CDR3aa: CASSLAGQGVGEQYF

abundance: once
v_gene: TRBV11-2
d_gene: TRBD1
j_gene: TRBJ2-7
CDR3nt: TGTGCCAGCAGGCTCACAGGGGCCTACGAGCAGTACTTC
CDR3aa: CASRLTGAYEQYF

abundance: many
v_gene: TRBV12-3/TRBV12-4
d_gene: .
j_gene: TRBJ1-1
CDR3nt: TGTGCCAGCACTCGTCAGTCGAACACTGAAGCTTTCTTT
CDR3aa: CASTRQSNTEAFF

abundance: many
v_gene: TRBV14
d_gene: .
j_gene: TRBJ1-1
CDR3nt: TGTGCCAGCAGCCAGGGCATAGAAATCGGTGAAGCTTTCTTT
CDR3aa: CASSQGIEIGEAFF

abundance: .
v_gene: TRBV24-1
d_gene: .
j_gene: TRBJ2-5
CDR3nt: TGTGCCACCAGTCCAGCGATGGGGGAGACCCAGTACTTC
CDR3aa: CATSPAMGETQYF